Below, one T cell receptor (beta chain) is given with its context. Its antigen is currently unknown. This specimen belongs to a study of cytomegalovirus exposure and HLA in healthy donors. Overall study: Within the Caucasian-associated ancestry cluster were about 81% of the 300 to 450 genotyped donors.

Primers included in the PCR were 60 Vbeta and 13 Jbeta primers. In the authors' methods: Some 80 million unique TCR beta chains, roughly 11 million shared, were counted in a later analysis. Only in-frame clones appear in the TCRdb table, and some are missing; sequencing was by immunoSEQ multiplex PCR. V and J calls and clone size are given by that table; D and trimming were obtained from the DNA. Found here are about 140,000 clones, approximately 82% of them singletons; the top ten hold 1.9%. Study outcomes and limitations: An analysis done earlier found most TCR beta V segments productive about 87% or about 30% of the time. When the data were analyzed later, several of the most significant clusters appeared to be linked to common viral pathogens.

The germline V gene encodes CDR1 MNHEY and CDR2 SMNVEV (reference sequence). The CDR3 contains 15 residues. J lost 7 bases, V lost 5 bases, and 10 bases had no gene match. The clonotype was recovered from a woman aged 40 to 49 in good health and CMV-seronegative. Sequenced material: PBMCs. The J gene is TRBJ2-3, the V gene TRBV27; 9 bases map to TRBD1. Written as DNA, the CDR3 is TGTGCCAGCAGTGCCTCGACGGGACAGGGTTATACGCAGTATTTT. Translating it yields CASSASTGQGYTQYF.